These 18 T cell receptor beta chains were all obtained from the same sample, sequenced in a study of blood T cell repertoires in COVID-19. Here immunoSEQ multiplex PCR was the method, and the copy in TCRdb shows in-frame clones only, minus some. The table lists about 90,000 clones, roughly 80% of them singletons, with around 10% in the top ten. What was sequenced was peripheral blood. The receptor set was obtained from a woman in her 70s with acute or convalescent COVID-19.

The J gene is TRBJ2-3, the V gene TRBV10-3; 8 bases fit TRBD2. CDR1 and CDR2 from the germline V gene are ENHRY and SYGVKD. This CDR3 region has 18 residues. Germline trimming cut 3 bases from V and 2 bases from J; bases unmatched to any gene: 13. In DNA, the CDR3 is TGTGCCATCAGTGACCCTAGGAAGGTAGCGGGACCCACAGATACGCAGTATTTT. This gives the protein CAISDPRKVAGPTDTQYF.

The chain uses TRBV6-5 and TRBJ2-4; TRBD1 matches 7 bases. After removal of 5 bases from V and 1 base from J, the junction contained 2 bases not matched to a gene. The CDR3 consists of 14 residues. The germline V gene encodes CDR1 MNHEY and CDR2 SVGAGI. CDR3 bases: TGTGCCAGCAGTAAACAGGGGGCCAAAAACATTCAGTACTTC. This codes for CASSKQGAKNIQYF.

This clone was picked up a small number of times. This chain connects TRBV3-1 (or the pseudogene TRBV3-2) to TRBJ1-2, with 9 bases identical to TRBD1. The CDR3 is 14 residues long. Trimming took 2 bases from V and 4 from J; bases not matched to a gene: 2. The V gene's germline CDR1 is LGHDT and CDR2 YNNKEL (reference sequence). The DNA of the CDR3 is TGTGCCAGCAGCCAAAACAGGGGGCCCTATGGCTACACCTTC. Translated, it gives CASSQNRGPYGYTF.

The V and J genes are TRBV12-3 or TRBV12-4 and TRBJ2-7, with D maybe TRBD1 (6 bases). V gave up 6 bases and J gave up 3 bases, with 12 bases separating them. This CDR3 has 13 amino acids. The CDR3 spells CASRAGVDYEQYF. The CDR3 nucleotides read TGTGCCAGCAGGGCAGGGGTTGACTACGAGCAGTACTTC.

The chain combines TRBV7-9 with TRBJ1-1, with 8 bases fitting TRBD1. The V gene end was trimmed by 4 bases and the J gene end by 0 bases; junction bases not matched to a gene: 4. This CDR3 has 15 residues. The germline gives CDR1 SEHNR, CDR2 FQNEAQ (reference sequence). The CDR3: CASSSRQGMNTEAFF. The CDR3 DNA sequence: TGTGCCAGCAGCTCCCGACAGGGGATGAACACTGAAGCTTTCTTT. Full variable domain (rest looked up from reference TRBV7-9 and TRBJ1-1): DTGVSQNPRHKITKRGQNVTFRCDPISEHNRLYWYRQTLGQGPEFLTYFQNEAQLEKSRLLSDRFSAERPKGSFSTLEIQRTEQGDSAMYLCASSSRQGMNTEAFFGQGTRLTVV.

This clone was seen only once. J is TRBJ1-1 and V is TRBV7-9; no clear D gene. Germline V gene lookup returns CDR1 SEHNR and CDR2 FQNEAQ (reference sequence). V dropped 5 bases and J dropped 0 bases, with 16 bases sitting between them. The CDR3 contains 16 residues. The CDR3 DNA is TGTGCCAGCAGCAATGAAGAGAGAACGATGAACACTGAAGCTTTCTTT. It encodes CASSNEERTMNTEAFF.

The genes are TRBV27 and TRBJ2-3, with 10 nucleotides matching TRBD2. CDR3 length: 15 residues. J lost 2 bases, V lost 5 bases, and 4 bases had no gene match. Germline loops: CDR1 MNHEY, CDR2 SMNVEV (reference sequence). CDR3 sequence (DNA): TGTGCCAGCAGTCTTAGCGGGAGGACCACAGATACGCAGTATTTT. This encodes CASSLSGRTTDTQYF.

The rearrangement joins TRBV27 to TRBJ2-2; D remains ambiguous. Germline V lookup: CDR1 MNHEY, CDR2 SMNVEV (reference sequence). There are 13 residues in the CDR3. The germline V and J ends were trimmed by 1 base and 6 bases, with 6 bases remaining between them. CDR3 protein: CASSLLDSGELFF. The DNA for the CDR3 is TGTGCCAGCAGTTTATTAGATTCCGGGGAGCTGTTTTTT.

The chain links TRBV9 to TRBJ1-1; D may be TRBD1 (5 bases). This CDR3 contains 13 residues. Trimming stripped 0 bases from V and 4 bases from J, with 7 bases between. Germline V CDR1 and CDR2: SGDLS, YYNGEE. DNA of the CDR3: TGTGCCAGCAGCGTAGCTCAGGGCACTGAAGCTTTCTTT. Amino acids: CASSVAQGTEAFF.

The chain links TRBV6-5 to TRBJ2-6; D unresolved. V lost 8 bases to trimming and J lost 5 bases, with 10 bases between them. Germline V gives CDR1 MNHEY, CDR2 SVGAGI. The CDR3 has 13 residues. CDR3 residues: CASAPLRANVLTF. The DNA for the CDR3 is TGTGCCAGCGCGCCACTGAGGGCCAACGTCCTGACTTTC.

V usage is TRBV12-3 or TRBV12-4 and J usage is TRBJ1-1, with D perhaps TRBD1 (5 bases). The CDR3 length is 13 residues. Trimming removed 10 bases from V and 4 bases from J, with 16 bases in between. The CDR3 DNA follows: TGTGCCACGTGGTCCCAGGGCGGCACTGAAGCTTTCTTT. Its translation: CATWSQGGTEAFF.

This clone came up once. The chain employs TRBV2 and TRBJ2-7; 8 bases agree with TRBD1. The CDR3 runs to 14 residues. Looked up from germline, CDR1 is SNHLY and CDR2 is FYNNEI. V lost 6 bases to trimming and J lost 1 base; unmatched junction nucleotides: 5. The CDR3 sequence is CASRAGTGSYEQYF. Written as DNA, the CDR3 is TGTGCCAGCAGAGCCGGGACAGGATCCTACGAGCAGTACTTC.

The CDR3 bases are TGTGCCAGCAGTTCCGTGGATTGGGGCGGTCAGCCCCAGCATTTT. Residues: CASSSVDWGGQPQHF. This chain uses TRBV28 with TRBJ1-5, with D perhaps matching TRBD1 (5 bases). Trimming took 4 bases from V and 6 from J, leaving 16 bases between them. The CDR3 extends over 15 amino acids. The V gene's germline CDR1 is MDHEN and CDR2 SYDVKM.

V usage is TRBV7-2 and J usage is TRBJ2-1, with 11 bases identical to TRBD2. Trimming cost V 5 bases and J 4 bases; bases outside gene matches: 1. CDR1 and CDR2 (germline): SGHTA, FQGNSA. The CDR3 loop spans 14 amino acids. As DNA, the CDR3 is TGTGCCAGCAGCGGGACTAGCGGATACAATGAGCAGTTCTTC. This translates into CASSGTSGYNEQFF.

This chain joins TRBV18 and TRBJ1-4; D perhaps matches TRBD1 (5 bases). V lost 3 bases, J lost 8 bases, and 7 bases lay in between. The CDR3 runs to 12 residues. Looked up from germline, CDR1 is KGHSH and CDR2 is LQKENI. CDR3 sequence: CASSPNREKLFF. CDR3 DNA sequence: TGTGCCAGCTCACCCAACAGGGAAAAACTGTTTTTT.

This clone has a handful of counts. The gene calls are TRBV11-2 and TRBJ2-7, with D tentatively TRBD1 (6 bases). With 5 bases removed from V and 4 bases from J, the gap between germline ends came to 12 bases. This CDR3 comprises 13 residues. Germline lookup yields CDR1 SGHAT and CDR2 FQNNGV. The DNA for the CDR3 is TGTGCCAGCAGCCGAACGCAGGGGTACGAGCAGTACTTC. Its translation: CASSRTQGYEQYF.

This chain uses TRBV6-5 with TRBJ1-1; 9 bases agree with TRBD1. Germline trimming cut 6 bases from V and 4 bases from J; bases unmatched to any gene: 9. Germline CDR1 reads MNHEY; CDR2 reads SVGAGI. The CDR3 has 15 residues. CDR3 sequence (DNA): TGTGCCAGCAGGTGGCCGGACAGGGGAATCACTGAAGCTTTCTTT. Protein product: CASRWPDRGITEAFF.

The CDR3 here is CASSVPPGQGDTEAFF. The DNA for the CDR3 is TGTGCCAGCAGCGTACCGCCGGGACAGGGTGACACTGAAGCTTTCTTT. The chain carries TRBV9 and TRBJ1-1, with 9 bases fitting TRBD1. The CDR3 runs to 16 residues. Germline V lookup: CDR1 SGDLS, CDR2 YYNGEE. Unmatched junction bases numbered 7, after V lost 1 base and J lost 3 bases.